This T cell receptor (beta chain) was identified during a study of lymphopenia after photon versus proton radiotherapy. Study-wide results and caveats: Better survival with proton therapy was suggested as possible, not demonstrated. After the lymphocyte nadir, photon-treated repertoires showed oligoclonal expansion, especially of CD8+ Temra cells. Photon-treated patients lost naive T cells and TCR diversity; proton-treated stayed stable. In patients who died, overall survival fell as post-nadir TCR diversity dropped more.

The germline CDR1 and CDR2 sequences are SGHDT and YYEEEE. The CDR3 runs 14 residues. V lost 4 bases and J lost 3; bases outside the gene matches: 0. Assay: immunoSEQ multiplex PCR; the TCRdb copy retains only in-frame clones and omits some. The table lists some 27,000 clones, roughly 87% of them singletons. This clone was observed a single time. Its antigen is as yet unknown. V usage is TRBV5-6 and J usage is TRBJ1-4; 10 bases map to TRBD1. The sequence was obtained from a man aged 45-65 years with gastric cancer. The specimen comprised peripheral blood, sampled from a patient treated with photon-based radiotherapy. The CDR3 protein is CASSGTGANEKLFF. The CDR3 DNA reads TGTGCCAGCAGCGGGACAGGGGCTAATGAAAAACTGTTTTTT.